This T cell receptor (beta chain) is from a study of OX40 agonist ivuxolimab in advanced cancers. Study-level information: Given to patients was ivuxolimab, an agonistic anti-OX40 (CD134) antibody.

In the case of this clone: Antigen unknown.

The protocol was immunoSEQ multiplex PCR, while the TCRdb copy is restricted to in-frame clones and leaves out a portion. The repertoire has approximately 94,000 clones, around four fifths of them found once; the top ten carry around 1.1%. If patients had autoimmune disease history or systemic immunosuppression, they were excluded. Study-wide results and caveats: Clonal expansion was among the lowest in partial responders at 0.1-3.0 mg/kg, especially CD8+.

Germline V gives CDR1 SGHDT, CDR2 YYEEEE. V lost 7 bases and J 4 bases, leaving 20 bases between the germline ends. The CDR3 has 15 amino acids. The chain links TRBV5-6 to TRBJ1-1; D is undetermined. The TCR comes from an adult with an advanced solid tumor such as melanoma, head and neck, liver or kidney cancer. The starting material was CD4+ or CD8+ T cells sorted from blood, obtained in a trial of the OX40 agonist ivuxolimab. The CDR3 spells CASRDYRRGVTEAFF. CDR3 coding DNA: TGTGCCAGCCGTGATTATAGACGGGGAGTCACTGAAGCTTTCTTT.